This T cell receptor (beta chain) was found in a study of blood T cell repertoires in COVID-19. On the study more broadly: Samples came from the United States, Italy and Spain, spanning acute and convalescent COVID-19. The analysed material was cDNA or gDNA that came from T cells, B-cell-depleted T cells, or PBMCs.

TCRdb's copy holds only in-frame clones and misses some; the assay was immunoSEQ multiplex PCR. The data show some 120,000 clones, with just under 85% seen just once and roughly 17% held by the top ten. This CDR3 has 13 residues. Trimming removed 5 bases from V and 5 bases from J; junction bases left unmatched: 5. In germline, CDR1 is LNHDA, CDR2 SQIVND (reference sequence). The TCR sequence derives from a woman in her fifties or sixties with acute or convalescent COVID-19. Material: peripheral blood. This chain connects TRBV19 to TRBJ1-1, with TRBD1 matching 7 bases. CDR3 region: CASSLDRSTEAFF. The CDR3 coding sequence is TGTGCCAGTAGTCTGGACAGGAGTACTGAAGCTTTCTTT.